The TCR beta chain described here comes from a study of PD-1 blockade in classical Hodgkin lymphoma. General observations from the study: Repertoire differences have undefined causes, possibly disease activity or prior therapy. Newly diagnosed patients had baseline TCR diversity that was reportedly lower than that of healthy donors.

Germline V gives CDR1 MNHEY, CDR2 SVGAGI. V lost 5 bases and J 4 bases, leaving 10 bases between the germline ends. The CDR3 spans 13 residues. With respect to this clone: Its antigen is still unknown.

Time point here: newly diagnosed, previously untreated cHL patient sample. Purification of CD4+ T cells from thawed PBMCs was performed via magnetic negative selection. Comparators were PBMCs taken from newly diagnosed, untreated classical Hodgkin lymphoma. Measured with immunoSEQ multiplex PCR; TCRdb has only the in-frame clones, and not every one. Among about 24,000 clones listed, around 90% were seen once. Material for sequencing was CD4+ T cells from blood. The source of this sequence is a human donor with classical Hodgkin lymphoma. V and J are TRBV6-5 and TRBJ2-3; D possibly corresponds to TRBD2 (5 bases). CDR3 bases: TGTGCCAGCAGTGCCGTCGGGGCAGATACGCAGTATTTT. It is translated as CASSAVGADTQYF.